This T cell receptor (beta chain) appears in the sequencing data of a study of PD-1 blockade in classical Hodgkin lymphoma. This CDR3 spans 15 amino acids. V shed 6 bases, J shed 5 bases, and the junction held 10 bases outside the gene matches. Germline assignment: CDR1 LNHDA and CDR2 SQIVND (reference sequence). Some clones are missing from TCRdb's copy, which holds only in-frame ones; the method was immunoSEQ multiplex PCR. Among about 93,000 clones listed, more than 80% were seen once. This clone was seen once. The target antigen is unknown. Study findings and constraints: Baseline TCR diversity was reportedly lower in newly diagnosed patients than healthy donors. By C4D1, CD4+ diversity increased significantly, especially in complete responders.

Patients all relapsed after autologous stem cell transplantation, and there was variation in brentuximab vedotin exposure. The TCR sequence derives from a human donor with classical Hodgkin lymphoma. Sequenced material: peripheral blood mononuclear cells (PBMCs), taken before the second cycle of nivolumab. V usage is TRBV19 and J usage is TRBJ2-7; the match to TRBD2 covers 10 bases. CDR3 loop: CASRVLAGESHEQYF. The CDR3 region has the DNA TGTGCCAGTAGGGTGCTAGCGGGGGAGTCGCACGAGCAGTACTTC.